The rows below give T cell receptor beta chains drawn from one sample of a study of cytomegalovirus exposure and HLA in healthy donors. Produced via immunoSEQ multiplex PCR; TCRdb's table is partial and in-frame only. The table shows more than 95,000 clones, with 65% to 85% occurring only once. Sequencing used PBMCs. All receptors come from a man aged 18 to 30 in good health and CMV-seropositive. Each CDR3 is given with its conserved first and last residue. Each record gives: D gene, V gene, J gene, clone size, CDR3 protein, CDR3 DNA. D genes are given only for firm matches. Clone size appears in some rows only: once, few, many, or a class for an expanded clone.

D: TRBD1
V: TRBV5-5
J: TRBJ2-7
size: few
CDR3: CASSSGTGSYEQYF
DNA: TGTGCCAGCAGCTCCGGGACAGGGTCCTACGAGCAGTACTTC

D: NA
V: TRBV7-2
J: TRBJ1-2
size: NA
CDR3: CASSLVASHYGYTF
DNA: TGTGCCAGCAGCTTAGTGGCTTCCCACTATGGCTACACCTTC

D: TRBD2
V: TRBV29-1
J: TRBJ2-1
size: NA
CDR3: CSFGGGVYNEQFF
DNA: TGCAGCTTCGGGGGGGGTGTCTACAATGAGCAGTTCTTC

D: NA
V: TRBV19
J: TRBJ2-2
size: NA
CDR3: CASSIGNGGQNTGELFF
DNA: TGTGCCAGTAGTATAGGTAACGGGGGTCAGAACACCGGGGAGCTGTTTTTT

D: NA
V: TRBV4-3
J: TRBJ2-3
size: NA
CDR3: CASSQDRLNTDTQYF
DNA: TGCGCCAGCAGCCAAGACAGACTAAACACAGATACGCAGTATTTT

D: NA
V: TRBV6-4
J: TRBJ1-2
size: NA
CDR3: CASNDGSVDQGGYTF
DNA: TGTGCCAGCAACGACGGGTCTGTGGATCAAGGTGGCTACACCTTC

D: NA
V: TRBV14
J: TRBJ2-1
size: NA
CDR3: CASSLQDRKGDNEQFF
DNA: TGTGCCAGCAGCCTACAGGATAGGAAAGGGGACAATGAGCAGTTCTTC

D: NA
V: TRBV5-1
J: TRBJ2-1
size: NA
CDR3: CAGSLSSIYNEQFF
DNA: TGCGCCGGCAGCTTGAGTAGTATCTACAATGAGCAGTTCTTC

D: NA
V: TRBV15
J: TRBJ1-1
size: NA
CDR3: CATSARGVSPNTEAFF
DNA: TGTGCCACCAGCGCCCGGGGGGTATCCCCGAACACTGAAGCTTTCTTT

D: NA
V: TRBV27
J: TRBJ1-2
size: NA
CDR3: CASRLTRQPNYGYTF
DNA: TGTGCCAGCAGGTTGACTCGACAGCCTAACTATGGCTACACCTTC

D: TRBD2
V: TRBV9
J: TRBJ2-3
size: NA
CDR3: CASSVDTSGGTLDTQYF
DNA: TGTGCCAGCAGCGTAGACACTAGCGGGGGTACTTTGGATACGCAGTATTTT

D: TRBD2
V: TRBV5-5
J: TRBJ2-7
size: few
CDR3: CASSSRGGRETYEQYF
DNA: TGTGCCAGCAGCTCCCGGGGCGGGAGAGAGACCTACGAGCAGTACTTC

D: NA
V: TRBV5-6
J: TRBJ1-5
size: once
CDR3: CASSLSPDQPQHF
DNA: TGTGCCAGCAGCTTGTCCCCCGATCAGCCCCAGCATTTT

D: NA
V: TRBV6-6
J: TRBJ2-7
size: NA
CDR3: CASVKSGTPGPYEQYF
DNA: TGTGCCAGCGTTAAGTCCGGGACACCCGGACCCTACGAGCAGTACTTC

D: NA
V: TRBV4-1
J: TRBJ2-1
size: NA
CDR3: CASSQTTSRNEQFF
DNA: TGCGCCAGCAGCCAAACTACTAGCCGCAATGAGCAGTTCTTC

D: TRBD1
V: TRBV7-8
J: TRBJ1-2
size: NA
CDR3: CASSLPGTGLYGHTF
DNA: TGTGCCAGCAGCTTACCGGGGACAGGCTTATATGGCCACACCTTC

D: NA
V: TRBV5-1
J: TRBJ2-2
size: once
CDR3: CASSLALGAPGELFF
DNA: TGCGCCAGCAGCTTGGCCTTGGGGGCCCCCGGGGAGCTGTTTTTT

D: NA
V: TRBV29-1
J: TRBJ2-1
size: NA
CDR3: CSVDFTPGAATYNEQFF
DNA: TGCAGCGTTGATTTCACCCCCGGAGCCGCTACTTACAATGAGCAGTTCTTC

D: NA
V: TRBV27
J: TRBJ1-1
size: NA
CDR3: CASSSRGGYTEAFF
DNA: TGTGCCAGCAGTTCCAGGGGAGGGTACACTGAAGCTTTCTTT

D: TRBD1
V: TRBV6-1
J: TRBJ1-1
size: NA
CDR3: CASNPTGGRYTEAFF
DNA: TGTGCCAGCAATCCAACAGGGGGTAGATACACTGAAGCTTTCTTT

D: NA
V: TRBV29-1
J: TRBJ1-2
size: NA
CDR3: CSVESRVNGYTF
DNA: TGCAGCGTTGAGAGCAGGGTAAATGGCTACACCTTC

D: TRBD1
V: TRBV4-3
J: TRBJ2-7
size: NA
CDR3: CASSQGQGAESYEQYF
DNA: TGCGCCAGCAGCCAAGGACAGGGGGCCGAATCCTACGAGCAGTACTTC

D: NA
V: TRBV5-1
J: TRBJ2-1
size: NA
CDR3: CASSQGSHNEQFF
DNA: TGCGCCAGCAGTCAGGGATCCCACAATGAGCAGTTCTTC

D: NA
V: TRBV7-9
J: TRBJ2-1
size: NA
CDR3: CASSQTENNEQFF
DNA: TGTGCCAGCAGCCAAACAGAGAACAATGAGCAGTTCTTC

D: TRBD1
V: TRBV19
J: TRBJ1-2
size: NA
CDR3: CASSPRDRGAHVYGYTF
DNA: TGTGCCAGTTCACCTCGGGACAGGGGCGCCCATGTCTATGGCTACACCTTC

D: TRBD1
V: TRBV6-5
J: TRBJ1-2
size: NA
CDR3: CASSQDRVHRSGYTF
DNA: TGTGCCAGCAGTCAGGACAGGGTTCATCGAAGTGGCTACACCTTC

D: TRBD1
V: TRBV5-4
J: TRBJ2-7
size: NA
CDR3: CASSSGQGAFNEQYF
DNA: TGTGCCAGCAGCTCCGGACAGGGGGCTTTCAACGAGCAGTACTTC

D: NA
V: TRBV10-3
J: TRBJ1-1
size: NA
CDR3: CAISEGLGTIAAEAFF
DNA: TGTGCCATCAGTGAAGGTTTGGGGACAATCGCGGCTGAAGCTTTCTTT

D: TRBD2
V: TRBV5-4
J: TRBJ2-1
size: NA
CDR3: CASRPWPLAELQFRGQFF
DNA: TGTGCCAGCAGACCTTGGCCGCTAGCGGAACTACAATTTCGGGGTCAGTTCTTC

D: TRBD2
V: TRBV5-4
J: TRBJ2-2
size: NA
CDR3: CASSRGTSGLPGTGELFF
DNA: TGTGCCAGCAGCAGGGGGACTAGCGGACTCCCCGGCACCGGGGAGCTGTTTTTT

D: TRBD2
V: TRBV4-1
J: TRBJ2-7
size: NA
CDR3: CASSQEVAGVRGSYEQYF
DNA: TGCGCCAGCAGCCAAGAAGTAGCGGGAGTTAGGGGCTCCTACGAGCAGTACTTC

D: TRBD1
V: TRBV7-2
J: TRBJ2-5
size: NA
CDR3: CASSLATGGETQYF
DNA: TGTGCCAGCAGCTTAGCCACAGGGGGAGAGACCCAGTACTTC

D: TRBD2
V: TRBV14
J: TRBJ2-5
size: NA
CDR3: CASSQRVLAEETQYF
DNA: TGTGCCAGCAGCCAACGTGTTCTAGCGGAAGAGACCCAGTACTTC

D: NA
V: TRBV11-3
J: TRBJ2-5
size: NA
CDR3: CASSVGWRETQYF
DNA: TGTGCCAGCAGCGTCGGGTGGAGAGAGACCCAGTACTTC

D: TRBD2
V: TRBV7-2
J: TRBJ2-5
size: NA
CDR3: CASSLVAGGSQETQYF
DNA: TGTGCCAGCAGCTTAGTAGCGGGAGGGAGCCAAGAGACCCAGTACTTC

D: NA
V: TRBV6-5
J: TRBJ1-1
size: NA
CDR3: CASSLMGRMNTEAFF
DNA: TGTGCCAGCAGTTTAATGGGGCGAATGAACACTGAAGCTTTCTTT

D: TRBD2
V: TRBV9
J: TRBJ2-3
size: NA
CDR3: CASSVGGRITDTQYF
DNA: TGTGCCAGCAGCGTAGGCGGGAGGATTACAGATACGCAGTATTTT

D: NA
V: TRBV5-6
J: TRBJ2-1
size: NA
CDR3: CASSPFPRTVTYNEQFF
DNA: TGTGCCAGCAGCCCGTTCCCCAGGACAGTCACCTACAATGAGCAGTTCTTC

D: NA
V: TRBV6-6
J: TRBJ2-3
size: NA
CDR3: CASSYGAAADTQYF
DNA: TGTGCCAGCAGTTACGGGGCGGCGGCAGATACGCAGTATTTT

D: NA
V: TRBV19
J: TRBJ2-7
size: NA
CDR3: CASSLSGAEQYF
DNA: TGTGCCAGTAGTCTGAGTGGGGCCGAGCAGTACTTC

D: TRBD1
V: TRBV10-2
J: TRBJ1-1
size: NA
CDR3: CASKIGQGRGTEAFF
DNA: TGCGCCAGCAAAATCGGACAGGGGCGAGGGACTGAAGCTTTCTTT

D: NA
V: TRBV4-1
J: TRBJ2-3
size: NA
CDR3: CASSQIGRGLKDTQYF
DNA: TGCGCCAGCAGCCAAATCGGGAGGGGGCTCAAAGATACGCAGTATTTT

D: TRBD1
V: TRBV4-2
J: TRBJ1-5
size: NA
CDR3: CASSQETGPQEPQHF
DNA: TGTGCCAGCAGCCAAGAGACAGGGCCCCAGGAGCCCCAGCATTTT

D: TRBD1
V: TRBV6-1
J: TRBJ2-2
size: NA
CDR3: CASSRDRSSGELFF
DNA: TGTGCCAGCAGTCGGGACAGGAGTTCCGGGGAGCTGTTTTTT

D: TRBD1
V: TRBV9
J: TRBJ2-2
size: NA
CDR3: CASSPRTGDTGELFF
DNA: TGTGCCAGCAGCCCGAGAACAGGGGACACCGGGGAGCTGTTTTTT

D: NA
V: TRBV5-1
J: TRBJ2-3
size: NA
CDR3: CASSLTSSRTDTQYF
DNA: TGCGCCAGCAGTTTAACTAGCTCCCGCACAGATACGCAGTATTTT